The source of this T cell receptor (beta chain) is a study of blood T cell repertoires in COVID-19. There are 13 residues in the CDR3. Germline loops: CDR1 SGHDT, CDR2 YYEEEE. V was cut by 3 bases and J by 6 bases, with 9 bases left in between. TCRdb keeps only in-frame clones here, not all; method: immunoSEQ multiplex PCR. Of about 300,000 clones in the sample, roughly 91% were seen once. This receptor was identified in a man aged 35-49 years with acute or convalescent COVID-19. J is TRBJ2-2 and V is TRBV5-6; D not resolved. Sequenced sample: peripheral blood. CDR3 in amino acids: CASSYDKAGELFF. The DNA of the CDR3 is TGTGCCAGCAGCTACGACAAAGCCGGGGAGCTGTTTTTT.